The 23 T cell receptor beta chains below all came from one sample that was sequenced in a study of cytomegalovirus exposure and HLA in healthy donors. TCRdb's table, derived via immunoSEQ multiplex PCR, lists solely in-frame clones and lacks some. The sample contains 150,000 to 200,000 clones, about 86% of which appear only once. The sequencing sample was made of PBMCs. Receptors originate from a woman aged 25-40 years in good health and CMV-seronegative.

This sequence joins TRBV19 and TRBJ2-1; a weak D match, TRBD1 (6 bases). This CDR3 spans 15 amino acids. Germline values: CDR1 LNHDA, CDR2 SQIVND (reference sequence). Trimming left V 1 base short and J 5 bases short, with 12 bases between. In nucleotides, the CDR3 is TGTGCCAGTAGTATAGGGACAGCAGCCCACAATGAGCAGTTCTTC. It codes for CASSIGTAAHNEQFF.

The CDR3 here is CASSLDLAPGAEAFF. The CDR3, as DNA: TGTGCCAGCAGCCTAGACCTCGCCCCAGGGGCTGAAGCTTTCTTT. The J gene is TRBJ1-1, the V gene TRBV5-4; a possible D gene is TRBD1 (6 bases). Germline V gene lookup returns CDR1 SGHNT and CDR2 YYREEE (reference sequence). The CDR3 length is 15 residues. V was shortened by 4 bases and J by 6 bases, with 19 bases between the two germline ends.

V and J are TRBV5-1 and TRBJ1-1; D gene unclear. V lost 4 bases and J 5 bases, leaving 9 bases between the germline ends. CDR1 and CDR2 from the germline V gene are SGHRS and YFSETQ. The CDR3 has 12 amino acids. The CDR3 protein is CASSGGRTEAFF. DNA for the CDR3: TGCGCCAGCAGCGGCGGGCGGACTGAAGCTTTCTTT.

The chain is built from TRBV7-6 and TRBJ1-1, with 8 bases aligning to TRBD1. Trimming at V came to 4 bases and at J to 6 bases, leaving 4 bases not matched to a gene. The CDR3 runs 13 residues. The germline V gene has CDR1 SGHVS and CDR2 FNYEAQ. This CDR3 reads CASSSRQGSEAFF. The CDR3 DNA reads as TGTGCCAGCAGCTCCCGACAGGGGTCTGAAGCTTTCTTT.

The chain combines TRBV5-1 with TRBJ2-1; D may be TRBD1 (6 bases). V dropped 7 bases and J dropped 2 bases, with 19 bases sitting between them. The CDR3 is made up of 16 amino acids. The germline V gene encodes CDR1 SGHRS and CDR2 YFSETQ. The CDR3 nucleotides read TGCGCCAGCGCAAATCACAGGGTAGTTCCCTACAATGAGCAGTTCTTC. Encoded protein: CASANHRVVPYNEQFF.

The chain carries TRBV2 and TRBJ2-7, with TRBD1 matching 10 bases. The germline V gene has CDR1 SNHLY and CDR2 FYNNEI. The ends lost 3 bases at V and 3 bases at J; junction bases unmatched: 11. This CDR3 region has 17 residues. In nucleotides, the CDR3 is TGTGCCAGCAGTGATACGGGGACAGGGGATTTCTTCTACGAGCAGTACTTC. Translation: CASSDTGTGDFFYEQYF.

This clone was detected a few times. The chain carries TRBV14 and TRBJ2-7; a weak D match, TRBD1 (7 bases). This CDR3 has 13 amino acids. The germline CDR1 and CDR2 sequences are SGHDN and FVKESK. The V gene lost 1 base and the J gene lost 6 bases, with 10 bases spanning the gap. CDR3 loop: CASSQGQGGEQYF. The CDR3, as DNA: TGTGCCAGCAGCCAAGGACAGGGAGGCGAGCAGTACTTC.

This CDR3 reads CASSPLDRAAEQYF. DNA of the CDR3: TGTGCCAGCAGTCCCTTGGACAGGGCCGCCGAGCAGTACTTC. The gene calls are TRBV2 and TRBJ2-7, with 8 bases matching TRBD1. The germline CDR1 and CDR2 sequences are SNHLY and FYNNEI. V dropped 5 bases and J dropped 6; count of bases not matched to a gene: 9. This CDR3 region has 14 residues.

The chain uses TRBV7-6 and TRBJ2-5, with a weak D call TRBD2 (5 bases). The V gene lost 1 base and the J gene lost 3 bases, with 18 bases spanning the gap. From germline, CDR1 is SGHVS and CDR2 FNYEAQ. CDR3 size: 17 residues. In nucleotides, the CDR3 is TGTGCCAGCAGCTTAGTAGGGTTCGGGATCGATAAAGAGACCCAGTACTTC. It yields the protein CASSLVGFGIDKETQYF.

The chain recombines TRBV2 with TRBJ2-7; TRBD1 matches at 9 bases. Germline V gene data show CDR1 as SNHLY and CDR2 as FYNNEI. The CDR3 totals 15 residues. The trim removed 7 bases at V and 3 bases at J, leaving 10 bases unmatched. CDR3 protein: CASTIEPGQGYEQYF. The CDR3 nucleotides read TGTGCCAGCACAATAGAACCGGGACAGGGCTACGAGCAGTACTTC.

The V and J genes are TRBV5-4 and TRBJ2-3, with TRBD1 matching 8 bases. Germline V gene lookup returns CDR1 SGHNT and CDR2 YYREEE (reference sequence). The trim removed 4 bases at V and 4 bases at J, leaving 5 bases unmatched. The CDR3 spans 14 residues. The CDR3 nucleotides are TGTGCCAGCAGCCGGACAGGGATTTCAGATACGCAGTATTTT. Protein product: CASSRTGISDTQYF.

V gene TRBV4-2 combines with J gene TRBJ2-1; 9 bases match TRBD2. V trimming: 7 bases; J trimming: 2 bases; junction bases outside the gene matches: 12. The CDR3 consists of 17 residues. CDR1 and CDR2 from the germline V gene are LGHNA and YNFKEQ. DNA of the CDR3: TGTGCCAGCAACAATTTTAGCGGGGGAGTCGCCTACAATGAGCAGTTCTTC. Its protein product is CASNNFSGGVAYNEQFF.

J is TRBJ2-5 and V is TRBV10-1, with 11 bases that match TRBD2. The CDR3 length is 15 residues. Germline V lookup: CDR1 WNHNN, CDR2 SYGVQD (reference sequence). V trimming: 4 bases; J trimming: 0 bases; junction bases outside the gene matches: 1. In DNA, the CDR3 is TGCGCCAGCAGTGGGGGACTAGCGGACCAAGAGACCCAGTACTTC. This encodes CASSGGLADQETQYF.

This chain links TRBV25-1 with TRBJ2-5, with D possibly being TRBD2 (5 bases). This CDR3 spans 12 amino acids. Deletions cut 7 bases from V and 6 bases from J, with 12 bases between. Per germline, CDR1 MGHDK and CDR2 SYGVNS. The CDR3 nucleotides are TGTGCCAGCACGGGGTCTGGAAAGACCCAGTACTTC. The encoded protein is CASTGSGKTQYF.

The genes are TRBV19 and TRBJ2-7; the match to TRBD2 covers 8 bases. From germline, CDR1 is LNHDA and CDR2 SQIVND (reference sequence). This CDR3 is built from 13 residues. With V trimmed by 5 bases and J by 7 bases, 7 bases remained unmatched. CDR3 DNA sequence: TGTGCCAGTAGTCTCTCCTCGGGGGGGGAGCAGTACTTC. This codes for CASSLSSGGEQYF.

CDR3 nucleotide sequence: TGCGCCAGCAGCCTCGGGGCGGGGGTGGGCTTCAATGAGCAGTTCTTC. It encodes CASSLGAGVGFNEQFF. The chain combines TRBV4-1 with TRBJ2-1; 7 bases match TRBD2. With V trimmed by 4 bases and J by 6 bases, 12 bases remained unmatched. This CDR3 contains 16 residues. Germline loops: CDR1 MGHRA, CDR2 YSYEKL.

The chain carries TRBV2 and TRBJ1-6; D is possibly TRBD1 (5 bases). Looked up from germline, CDR1 is SNHLY and CDR2 is FYNNEI. This CDR3 spans 13 amino acids. Trimming removed 5 bases from V and 7 bases from J, with 9 bases in between. DNA for the CDR3: TGTGCCAGCAGTTCAGGGTACAATTCACCCCTCCACTTT. Encoded protein: CASSSGYNSPLHF.

The chain is built from TRBV7-9 and TRBJ1-3, with 7 bases that match TRBD1. The V segment lost 4 bases and the J segment 0 bases; nucleotides outside the gene matches: 3. This CDR3 is built from 15 residues. Germline loops: CDR1 SEHNR, CDR2 FQNEAQ (reference sequence). CDR3 in amino acids: CASSSAGGSGNTIYF. In DNA, the CDR3 is TGTGCCAGCAGCTCCGCAGGGGGCTCTGGAAACACCATATATTTT.

CDR3 sequence: CASSQNSGPRGNYGYTF. CDR3 in DNA: TGTGCCAGCAGCCAGAATTCGGGGCCCAGGGGTAACTATGGCTACACCTTC. The chain uses TRBV7-9 and TRBJ1-2; tentatively, D is TRBD1 (6 bases). V was cut by 5 bases and J by 1 base, with 20 bases left in between. Germline V gene lookup returns CDR1 SEHNR and CDR2 FQNEAQ (reference sequence). This CDR3 is built from 17 residues. The full variable domain, completed using reference TRBV7-9 and TRBJ1-2, is DTGVSQNPRHKITKRGQNVTFRCDPISEHNRLYWYRQTLGQGPEFLTYFQNEAQLEKSRLLSDRFSAERPKGSFSTLEIQRTEQGDSAMYLCASSQNSGPRGNYGYTFGSGTRLTVV.

The chain employs TRBV14 and TRBJ2-7; 9 bases align to TRBD1. The CDR3 spans 13 residues. Trimming cost V 6 bases and J 6 bases; bases outside gene matches: 6. Looked up from germline, CDR1 is SGHDN and CDR2 is FVKESK. The CDR3 DNA reads TGTGCCAGCAGAAGGACAGGGGCCGGCGAGCAGTACTTC. This encodes CASRRTGAGEQYF.

The rearrangement links TRBV5-8 to TRBJ2-7; D gene uncertain. In germline, CDR1 is SGHTS, CDR2 YDEGEE. V was cut by 0 bases and J by 3 bases, with 19 bases left in between. The CDR3 loop spans 17 amino acids. The CDR3 protein is CASSLARPLEFGYEQYF. The CDR3 coding sequence is TGTGCCAGCAGCTTGGCCCGGCCGCTAGAGTTCGGCTACGAGCAGTACTTC.

The genes are TRBV6-5 and TRBJ2-5; D perhaps matches TRBD1 (5 bases). Germline V lookup: CDR1 MNHEY, CDR2 SVGAGI. The germline V and J ends were trimmed by 7 bases and 4 bases, with 13 bases remaining between them. There are 13 residues in the CDR3. CDR3 residues: CASTNAGRETQYF. The CDR3 DNA sequence: TGTGCCAGCACCAACGCAGGGCGAGAGACCCAGTACTTC.

The chain recombines TRBV5-6 with TRBJ2-7, with 13 bases lining up with TRBD2. After removal of 4 bases from V and 3 bases from J, the junction contained 10 bases not matched to a gene. Germline assignment: CDR1 SGHDT and CDR2 YYEEEE. The CDR3 loop spans 17 amino acids. In nucleotides, the CDR3 is TGTGCCAGCAGCCAAACCGGGACTAGCGGGGCTTACTACGAGCAGTACTTC. As protein: CASSQTGTSGAYYEQYF. Looking up the rest from reference TRBV5-6 and TRBJ2-7 gives the full variable domain: DAGVTQSPTHLIKTRGQQVTLRCSPKSGHDTVSWYQQALGQGPQFIFQYYEEEERQRGNFPDRFSGHQFPNYSSELNVNALLLGDSALYLCASSQTGTSGAYYEQYFGPGTRLTVT.